These 6 T cell receptor beta chains originate from one sample sequenced in a study of blood T cell repertoires in COVID-19. TCRdb keeps only in-frame clones here, not all; method: immunoSEQ multiplex PCR. This table holds 150,000 to 200,000 clones, around nine tenths found once. Sequenced input: peripheral blood. These receptors were collected from a man aged 55 to 70 with active or convalescent COVID-19.

This clone was found a few times. The genes are TRBV18 and TRBJ2-2; 12 bases fit TRBD2. V lost 1 base, J lost 6 bases, and 9 bases stayed unmatched. This CDR3 is built from 18 residues. CDR1 is KGHSH and CDR2 is LQKENI in the germline V gene. The CDR3 DNA reads as TGTGCCAGCTCACCACGACTACTAGCGGGGGGCCCCCCCGGGGAGCTGTTTTTT. This codes for CASSPRLLAGGPPGELFF.

This rearrangement joins TRBV27 to TRBJ2-5; 9 positions agree with TRBD2. CDR1 is MNHEY and CDR2 is SMNVEV in the germline V gene (reference sequence). The V gene end was trimmed by 2 bases and the J gene end by 7 bases; junction bases not matched to a gene: 11. This CDR3 region has 16 residues. The CDR3 here is CASSLMSVAGGRTQYF. The CDR3 bases are TGTGCCAGCAGTTTAATGTCAGTTGCGGGGGGGAGGACCCAGTACTTC.

This chain uses TRBV3-1 (or the pseudogene TRBV3-2) with TRBJ2-1, with 7 bases matching TRBD2. V was pared by 3 bases and J by 9 bases, with 8 bases of the junction left unmatched. This CDR3 comprises 14 residues. CDR1 and CDR2 from the germline V gene are LGHDT and YNNKEL (reference sequence). The CDR3: CASSHHQRGAEQFF. The CDR3 nucleotides read TGTGCCAGCAGCCATCATCAGCGGGGTGCTGAGCAGTTCTTC.

V is TRBV24-1 and J is TRBJ2-2, with D perhaps TRBD1 (5 bases). This CDR3 contains 18 residues. V dropped 7 bases and J dropped 1 base, with 21 bases sitting between them. Germline V gene sequence: CDR1 KGHDR, CDR2 SFDVKD. As DNA, the CDR3 is TGTGCCACCAGAGTCGTAGAAACAGGAAGAAAGAACACCGGGGAGCTGTTTTTT. The encoded protein is CATRVVETGRKNTGELFF.

This clone appeared a single time. Other DNA sequences in the sample encode the same CDR3. The gene calls are TRBV5-1 and TRBJ1-3; D ambiguous. CDR1 and CDR2 (germline): SGHRS, YFSETQ. This CDR3 contains 14 residues. V lost 2 bases, J lost 0 bases, and 6 bases lay in between. The CDR3, as DNA: TGCGCCAGCAGCTTAGGGAGCTCTGGAAACACCATATATTTT. The encoded protein is CASSLGSSGNTIYF.

The rearrangement links TRBV5-1 to TRBJ2-1, with 8 positions matching TRBD2. The V gene end was trimmed by 4 bases and the J gene end by 3 bases; junction bases not matched to a gene: 6. This CDR3 has 15 amino acids. Germline V gives CDR1 SGHRS, CDR2 YFSETQ. The CDR3 region has the DNA TGCGCCAGCAGCCCAGAACTAGCGGACTACAATGAGCAGTTCTTC. Residues: CASSPELADYNEQFF.